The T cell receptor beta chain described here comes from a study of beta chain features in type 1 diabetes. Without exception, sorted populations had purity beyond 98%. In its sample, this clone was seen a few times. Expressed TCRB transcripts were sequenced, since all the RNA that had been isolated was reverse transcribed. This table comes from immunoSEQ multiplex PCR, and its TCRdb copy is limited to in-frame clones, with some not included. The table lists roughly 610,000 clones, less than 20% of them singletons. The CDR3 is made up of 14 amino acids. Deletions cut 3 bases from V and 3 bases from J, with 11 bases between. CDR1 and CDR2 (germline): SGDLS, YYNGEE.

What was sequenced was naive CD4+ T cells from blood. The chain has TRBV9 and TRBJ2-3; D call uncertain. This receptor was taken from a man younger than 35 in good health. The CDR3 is CASSGLRQTDTQYF. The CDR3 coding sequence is TGTGCCAGCAGCGGTCTTCGGCAGACAGATACGCAGTATTTT.